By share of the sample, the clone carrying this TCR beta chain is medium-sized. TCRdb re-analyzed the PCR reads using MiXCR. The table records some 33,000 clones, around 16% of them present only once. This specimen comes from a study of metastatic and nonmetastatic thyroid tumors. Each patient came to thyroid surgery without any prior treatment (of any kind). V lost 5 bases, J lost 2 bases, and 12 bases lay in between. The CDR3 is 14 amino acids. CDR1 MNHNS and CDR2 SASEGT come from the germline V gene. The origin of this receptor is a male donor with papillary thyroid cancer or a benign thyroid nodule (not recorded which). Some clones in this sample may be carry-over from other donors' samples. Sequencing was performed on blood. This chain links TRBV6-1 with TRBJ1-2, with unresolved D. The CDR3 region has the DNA TGTGCCAGCAGTTTTCAACCTGAAAACTATGGCTACACCTTC. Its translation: CASSFQPENYGYTF.